This T cell receptor (beta chain) emerged from a study of CD8+ T cells in alopecia areata. Overall study findings and caveats: Scalp sample data also include resident alphabeta T cells from normal skin.

About this clone itself: As yet, its antigen is unknown.

From germline, CDR1 is SNHLY and CDR2 FYNNEI. This CDR3 comprises 14 residues. V lost 2 bases, J lost 4 bases, and 12 bases lay in between. Extraction of RNA preceded its reverse transcription into cDNA, which served as the sequencing template. Some clones are missing from TCRdb's copy, which holds only in-frame ones; the method was immunoSEQ multiplex PCR. Seen here are approximately 210,000 clones, 66% observed once, and the top ten hold 1% to 1.5%. As to treatment: oral pan-JAK inhibitor, 5-10 mg twice daily. V is TRBV2 and J is TRBJ2-7, with D perhaps matching TRBD2 (5 bases). Sequenced here: CD4+ T cells sorted from blood, sampled at approximately week 45, from a patient treated with tofacitinib. This TCR derives from a human donor with alopecia areata. The CDR3 reads CASSERGMGYEQYF. In DNA, the CDR3 is TGTGCCAGCAGTGAAAGAGGGATGGGATACGAGCAGTACTTC.